This TCR beta chain emerged from a study of blood T cells in healthy people across ages. A second PCR, run for about 6 to 11 cycles, used a sample-barcoded 5' primer plus a J-beta primer mix. Every single cDNA molecule received a tag from a template-switch adaptor with 12 random nucleotides. CDR3-containing paired-end reads numbered at least 3 million in each sample. TCRdb passed the 5' RACE reads through MiXCR, listing each CDR3 protein once. The data show about 1.5 million distinct CDR3 sequences, about 45% seen once. For this clonotype: What it binds is not known.

Study outcomes and limitations: Estimated diversity across one million T cells was deemed an underestimate.

The clonotype was recovered from a woman aged 18 to 35 in good health. Sequenced material: blood.

This CDR3 is CASSQDPRVGNEQFF. The CDR3, as DNA: TGTGCCAGCAGCCAAGATCCCAGGGTAGGGAATGAGCAGTTCTTC. This chain connects TRBV3-1 to TRBJ2-1; a possible D gene is TRBD1 (5 bases). The germline CDR1 and CDR2 sequences are LGHDT and YNNKEL (reference sequence). The CDR3 is made up of 15 amino acids. Between the trimmed V and J ends, which lost 0 bases and 7 bases, there was a span of 13 bases.